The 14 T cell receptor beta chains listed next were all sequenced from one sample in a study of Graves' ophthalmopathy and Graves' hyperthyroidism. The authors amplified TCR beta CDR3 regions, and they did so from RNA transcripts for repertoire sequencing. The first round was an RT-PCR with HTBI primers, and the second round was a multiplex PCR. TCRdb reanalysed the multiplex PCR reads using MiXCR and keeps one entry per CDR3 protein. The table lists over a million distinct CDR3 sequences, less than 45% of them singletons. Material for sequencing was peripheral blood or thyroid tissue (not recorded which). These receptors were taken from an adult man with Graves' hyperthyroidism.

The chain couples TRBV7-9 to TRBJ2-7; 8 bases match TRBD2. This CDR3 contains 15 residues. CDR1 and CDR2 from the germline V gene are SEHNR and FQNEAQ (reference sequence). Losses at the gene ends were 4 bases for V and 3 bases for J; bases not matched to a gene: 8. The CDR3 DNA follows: TGTGCCAGCAGCTACCGGGGGGGGCCGATCTACGAGCAGTACTTC. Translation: CASSYRGGPIYEQYF.

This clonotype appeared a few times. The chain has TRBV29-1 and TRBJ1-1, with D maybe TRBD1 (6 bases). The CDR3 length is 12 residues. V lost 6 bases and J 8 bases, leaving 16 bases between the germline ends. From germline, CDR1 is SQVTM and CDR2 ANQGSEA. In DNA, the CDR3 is TGCAGCGTCACTCCAGACAGGAAGGAAGCTTTCTTT. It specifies CSVTPDRKEAFF.

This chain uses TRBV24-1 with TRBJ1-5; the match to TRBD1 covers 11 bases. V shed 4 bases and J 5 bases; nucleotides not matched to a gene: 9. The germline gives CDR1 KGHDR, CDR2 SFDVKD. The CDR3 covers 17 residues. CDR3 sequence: CATSESGDRGRDQPQHF. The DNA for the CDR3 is TGTGCCACCAGTGAATCGGGGGACAGGGGGAGGGATCAGCCCCAGCATTTT.

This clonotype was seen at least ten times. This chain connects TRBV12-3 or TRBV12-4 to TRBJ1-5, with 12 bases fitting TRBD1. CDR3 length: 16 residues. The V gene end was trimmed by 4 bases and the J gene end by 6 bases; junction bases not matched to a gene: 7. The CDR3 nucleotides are TGTGCCAGCAGTTGGGGACAGGGGGCGCTCGGTCAGCCCCAGCATTTT. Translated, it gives CASSWGQGALGQPQHF.

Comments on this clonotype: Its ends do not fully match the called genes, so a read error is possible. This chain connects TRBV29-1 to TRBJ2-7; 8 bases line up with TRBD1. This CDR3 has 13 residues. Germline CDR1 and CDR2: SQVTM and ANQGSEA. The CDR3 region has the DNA TGCAGCGCCGTGGACAGGGCCACCGGGGAGCTGTACTTC. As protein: CSAVDRATGELYF.

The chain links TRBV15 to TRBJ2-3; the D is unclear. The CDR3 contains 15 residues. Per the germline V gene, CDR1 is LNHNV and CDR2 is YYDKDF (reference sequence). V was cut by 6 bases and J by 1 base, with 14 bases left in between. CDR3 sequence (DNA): TGTGCCACCAGTCCAGCTATTACGGGCACAGATACGCAGTATTTT. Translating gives CATSPAITGTDTQYF.

The CDR3 loop is CASSSRSTYGYTF. The CDR3 nucleotides read TGTGCCAGCAGTTCACGGAGTACCTATGGCTACACCTTC. The gene calls are TRBV6-5 and TRBJ1-2; D is uncertain. V was trimmed by 4 bases and J by 4 bases, leaving 10 bases between them. Germline CDR1 is MNHEY and CDR2 is SVGAGI. The CDR3 covers 13 residues.

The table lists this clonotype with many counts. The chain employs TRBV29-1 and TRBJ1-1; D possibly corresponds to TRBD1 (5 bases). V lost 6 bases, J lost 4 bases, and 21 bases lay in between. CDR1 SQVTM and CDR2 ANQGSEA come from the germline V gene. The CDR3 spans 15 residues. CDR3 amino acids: CSVQGRSLSGTEAFF. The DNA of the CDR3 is TGCAGCGTCCAGGGCAGGTCGTTATCAGGCACTGAAGCTTTCTTT.

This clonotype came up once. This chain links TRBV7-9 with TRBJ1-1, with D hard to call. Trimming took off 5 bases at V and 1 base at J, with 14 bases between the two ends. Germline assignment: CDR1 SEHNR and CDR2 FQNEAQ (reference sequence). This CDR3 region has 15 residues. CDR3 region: CASSLGSAGNTEAFF. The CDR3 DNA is TGTGCCAGCAGCCTAGGCAGTGCCGGGAACACTGAAGCTTTCTTT.

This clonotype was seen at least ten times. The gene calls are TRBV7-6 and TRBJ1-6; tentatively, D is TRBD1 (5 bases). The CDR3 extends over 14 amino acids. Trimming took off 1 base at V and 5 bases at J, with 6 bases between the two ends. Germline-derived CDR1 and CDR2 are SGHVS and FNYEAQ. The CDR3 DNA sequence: TGTGCCAGCAGCTTAGAAGGGGATAATTCACCCCTCCACTTT. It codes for CASSLEGDNSPLHF.

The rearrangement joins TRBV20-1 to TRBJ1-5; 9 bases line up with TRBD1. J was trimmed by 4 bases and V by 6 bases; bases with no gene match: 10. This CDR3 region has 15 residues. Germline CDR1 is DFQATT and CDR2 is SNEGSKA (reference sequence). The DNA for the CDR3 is TGCAGTGCAACGGGACAGGGAGGGATTAATCAGCCCCAGCATTTT. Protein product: CSATGQGGINQPQHF.

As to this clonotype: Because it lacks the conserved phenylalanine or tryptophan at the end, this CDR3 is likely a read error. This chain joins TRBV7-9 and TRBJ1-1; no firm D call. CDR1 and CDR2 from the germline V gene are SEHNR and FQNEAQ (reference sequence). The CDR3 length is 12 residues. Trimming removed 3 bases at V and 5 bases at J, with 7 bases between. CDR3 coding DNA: TGTGCCAGCAGCTTTCTCGGGACTGAAGCTTTCTGT. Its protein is CASSFLGTEAFC.

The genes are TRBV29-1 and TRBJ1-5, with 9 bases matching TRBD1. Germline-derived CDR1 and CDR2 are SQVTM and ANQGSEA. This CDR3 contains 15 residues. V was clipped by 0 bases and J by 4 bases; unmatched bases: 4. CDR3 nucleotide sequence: TGCAGCGTTGAAGATCGGGGACAGGGTAATCAGCCCCAGCATTTT. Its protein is CSVEDRGQGNQPQHF.

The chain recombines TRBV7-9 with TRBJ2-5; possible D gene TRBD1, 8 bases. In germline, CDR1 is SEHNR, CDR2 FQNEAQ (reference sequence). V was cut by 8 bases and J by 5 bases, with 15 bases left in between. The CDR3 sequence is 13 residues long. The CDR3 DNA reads TGTGCCAGCGGACAGGGAGGGCCGGAGACCCAGTACTTC. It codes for CASGQGGPETQYF.